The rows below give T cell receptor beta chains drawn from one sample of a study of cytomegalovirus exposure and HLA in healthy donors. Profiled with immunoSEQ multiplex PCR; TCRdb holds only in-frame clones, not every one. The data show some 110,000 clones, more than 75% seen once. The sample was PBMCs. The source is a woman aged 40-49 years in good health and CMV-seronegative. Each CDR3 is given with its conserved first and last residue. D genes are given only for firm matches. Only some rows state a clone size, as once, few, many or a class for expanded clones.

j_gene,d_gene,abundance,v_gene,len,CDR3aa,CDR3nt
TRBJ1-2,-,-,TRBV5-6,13,CASSSDSNYGYTF,TGTGCCAGCAGTTCAGACTCTAACTATGGCTACACCTTC
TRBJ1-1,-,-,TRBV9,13,CASSVGWNTEAFF,TGTGCCAGCAGCGTCGGGTGGAACACTGAAGCTTTCTTT
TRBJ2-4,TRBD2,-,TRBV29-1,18,CSVEELIGLAGGPNIQYF,TGCAGCGTTGAAGAATTAATCGGACTAGCGGGAGGGCCGAACATTCAGTACTTC
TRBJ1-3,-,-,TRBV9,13,CASGLGQGNTIYF,TGTGCCAGTGGCTTAGGACAGGGAAACACCATATATTTT
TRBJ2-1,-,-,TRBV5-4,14,CASSFLSSYNEQFF,TGTGCCAGCAGCTTCTTGAGTTCCTACAATGAGCAGTTCTTC
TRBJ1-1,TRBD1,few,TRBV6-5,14,CASRRQGRWTEAFF,TGTGCCAGCAGGAGACAGGGGAGATGGACTGAAGCTTTCTTT
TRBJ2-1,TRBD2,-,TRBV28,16,CASSPHPSGRSNEQFF,TGTGCCAGCAGTCCTCACCCCAGCGGGAGATCGAATGAGCAGTTCTTC
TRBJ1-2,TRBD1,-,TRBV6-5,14,CASSYTGGGYGYTF,TGTGCCAGCAGTTATACAGGGGGCGGGTATGGCTACACCTTC
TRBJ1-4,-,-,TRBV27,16,CASSLSWEGEKEKLFF,TGTGCCAGCAGTTTGTCGTGGGAGGGAGAGAAGGAAAAACTGTTTTTT
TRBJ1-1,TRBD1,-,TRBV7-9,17,CASSSKRRTGPGTEAFF,TGTGCCAGCAGCTCCAAAAGACGGACAGGCCCCGGCACTGAAGCTTTCTTT
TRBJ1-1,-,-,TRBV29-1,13,CSVLGGENTEAFF,TGCAGCGTCCTGGGAGGGGAGAACACTGAAGCTTTCTTT
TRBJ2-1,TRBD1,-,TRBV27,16,CASSPGGTGVYNEQFF,TGTGCCAGCAGTCCGGGAGGGACAGGGGTGTACAATGAGCAGTTCTTC
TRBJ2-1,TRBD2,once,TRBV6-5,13,CASRPAGDNEQFF,TGTGCCAGCAGACCCGCGGGGGACAATGAGCAGTTCTTC
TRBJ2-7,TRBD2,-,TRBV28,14,CASSSSGRLGEQYF,TGTGCCAGCAGCTCTAGCGGGAGGTTAGGCGAGCAGTACTTC
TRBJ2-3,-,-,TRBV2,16,CASKKLTGSGTDTQYF,TGTGCCAGCAAAAAGTTGACGGGATCGGGCACAGATACGCAGTATTTT
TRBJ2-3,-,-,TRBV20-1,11,CSARGVYTQYF,TGCAGTGCTAGAGGAGTTTATACGCAGTATTTT
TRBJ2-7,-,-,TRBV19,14,CASSIVSSSYEQYF,TGTGCCAGTAGTATAGTCTCGAGCTCCTACGAGCAGTACTTC
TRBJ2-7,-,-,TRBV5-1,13,CASSYGQSYEQYF,TGCGCCAGCAGTTACGGACAGAGCTACGAGCAGTACTTC
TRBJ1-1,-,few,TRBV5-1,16,CASSLLLLAMNTEAFF,TGCGCCAGCAGCTTATTACTGTTAGCTATGAACACTGAAGCTTTCTTT
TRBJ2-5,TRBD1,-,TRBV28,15,CASSRTGQGEETQYF,TGTGCCAGCAGTCGTACGGGACAGGGGGAAGAGACCCAGTACTTC